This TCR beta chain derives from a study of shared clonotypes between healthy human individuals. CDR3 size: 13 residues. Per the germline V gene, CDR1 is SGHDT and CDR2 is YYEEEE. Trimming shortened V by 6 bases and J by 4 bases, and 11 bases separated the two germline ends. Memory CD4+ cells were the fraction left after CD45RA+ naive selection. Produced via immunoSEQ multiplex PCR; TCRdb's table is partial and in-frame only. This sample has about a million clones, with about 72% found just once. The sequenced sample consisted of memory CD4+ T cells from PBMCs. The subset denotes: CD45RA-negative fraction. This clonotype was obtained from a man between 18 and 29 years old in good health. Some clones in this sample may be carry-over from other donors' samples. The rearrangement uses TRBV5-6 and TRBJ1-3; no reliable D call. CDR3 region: CASNRPPGNTIYF. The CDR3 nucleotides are TGTGCCAGCAACCGCCCTCCGGGAAACACCATATATTTT.